Given below is one TCR beta chain in context. Antigen: not known. The entry originates in a study of T cell clones after liver transplantation. This table comes from immunoSEQ multiplex PCR, and its TCRdb copy is limited to in-frame clones, with some not included. The sample shows tens of thousands of clones, about four fifths of them seen only once. Regarding the study as a whole: Migration into the graft, not deletion, may explain lost graft donor-reactive T cells.

The length of the CDR3 is 11 residues. Germline CDR1 is DFQATT and CDR2 is SNEGSKA (reference sequence). The V and J ends lost 5 bases and 4 bases respectively, with 8 bases between them. This sequence joins TRBV20-1 and TRBJ2-5, with D uncertain. Source: CD4+ T cells from blood, taken before liver transplant. This TCR was sampled from a human donor who received a liver transplant. The CDR3: CSALSGETQYF. CDR3 DNA sequence: TGCAGTGCTCTCTCCGGAGAGACCCAGTACTTC.